This record covers a single T cell receptor beta chain. The record originates from a study of blood T cell repertoires in COVID-19. The protocol was immunoSEQ multiplex PCR, while the TCRdb copy is restricted to in-frame clones and leaves out a portion. The sample consists of more than 120,000 clones, 87% of them appearing once. Trimming stripped 4 bases from V and 10 bases from J, with 17 bases between. The CDR3 length is 15 residues. Germline V gene sequence: CDR1 WNHNN, CDR2 SYGVQD (reference sequence). The origin of this receptor is a woman between 50 and 59 years old with acute or convalescent COVID-19. Sequenced: peripheral blood. This chain connects TRBV10-1 to TRBJ1-6, with D perhaps TRBD1 (5 bases). DNA for the CDR3: TGCGCCAGCAGTGGGTCCGGACAAGGTCACTCACCCCTCCACTTT. Protein sequence: CASSGSGQGHSPLHF.